The 32 T cell receptor beta chains given below trace back to one sample, sequenced in a study of shared clonotypes between healthy human individuals. CD45RO-negative, CCR7-selected cells formed the naive CD8 fraction, which excluded terminally differentiated effector memory CD45RA+ cells. The method was immunoSEQ multiplex PCR; TCRdb's version includes in-frame clones alone and lacks a portion of them. The sample lists some 2,100,000 clones, 85% to 95% occurring once. Sequencing was carried out using naive CD8+ T cells from PBMCs. These receptors were collected from a man between 18 and 29 years old in good health. Some clones in this sample may be carry-over from other donors' samples.

The V and J genes are TRBV7-8 and TRBJ2-5, with D unclear. CDR1 SGHVS and CDR2 FQNEAQ come from the germline V gene. The CDR3 is 11 residues long. V was clipped by 1 base and J by 11 bases, with 8 bases between them. CDR3 sequence reads: CASSLGDEQYF. The CDR3 nucleotides are TGTGCCAGCAGCTTAGGAGATGAGCAGTACTTC.

This sequence joins TRBV12-5 and TRBJ2-2; 8 bases map to TRBD1. V trimming: 6 bases; J trimming: 4 bases; junction bases outside the gene matches: 7. The CDR3 loop spans 15 amino acids. The germline V gene has CDR1 LGHNT and CDR2 FRNRAP. The CDR3 DNA reads TGTGCTAGTGGCACAGGGGGTCGTTCCACCGGGGAGCTGTTTTTT. It specifies CASGTGGRSTGELFF.

The gene calls are TRBV6-1 and TRBJ2-7, with D tentatively TRBD1 or TRBD2 (5 bases each). Per the germline V gene, CDR1 is MNHNS and CDR2 is SASEGT. The CDR3 is 14 amino acids. V was trimmed by 10 bases and J by 0 bases, leaving 16 bases between them. The DNA of the CDR3 is TGTGCCACCCTAGAGTGGGGGAGCTCCTACGAGCAGTACTTC. Its protein is CATLEWGSSYEQYF.

This sequence joins TRBV7-9 and TRBJ1-1; the D gene is possibly TRBD1 (5 bases). Germline V CDR1 and CDR2: SEHNR, FQNEAQ (reference sequence). The length of the CDR3 is 15 residues. The V end lost 1 base, the J end lost 1 base, and 10 bases lay between the germline ends. The CDR3 here is CASSLVGHQNTEAFF. CDR3 sequence (DNA): TGTGCCAGCAGCTTAGTTGGACACCAGAACACTGAAGCTTTCTTT.

This chain uses TRBV2 with TRBJ2-1; the match to TRBD2 covers 9 bases. The CDR3 extends over 13 amino acids. Germline-derived CDR1 and CDR2 are SNHLY and FYNNEI. The V and J ends lost 6 bases and 9 bases, in that order; junction bases with no gene match: 6. The CDR3 region is CASRVLAGTEQFF. In nucleotides, the CDR3 is TGTGCCAGCAGGGTACTAGCGGGCACTGAGCAGTTCTTC.

The V and J genes are TRBV29-1 and TRBJ2-6; TRBD2 agrees at 9 bases. The CDR3 extends over 15 amino acids. The germline gives CDR1 SQVTM, CDR2 ANQGSEA. V was pared by 4 bases and J by 1 base, with 2 bases of the junction left unmatched. CDR3 DNA: TGCAGCGTTGTAGCGGGGGATTCTGGGGCCAACGTCCTGACTTTC. Protein product: CSVVAGDSGANVLTF.

V and J are TRBV6-4 and TRBJ2-1; TRBD2 agrees at 10 bases. CDR3 length equals 15 residues. Germline CDR1 and CDR2: MRHNA and SNTAGT. The J segment lost 5 bases and the V segment lost 5 bases, leaving 6 bases of the junction unmatched. CDR3 bases: TGTGCCAGCAGTCCCACTAGCGGGGCCGACAATGAGCAGTTCTTC. It translates to CASSPTSGADNEQFF.

CDR3 residues: CASSSPGTTPGNTIYF. The CDR3 coding sequence is TGTGCCAGCAGCAGCCCCGGGACAACCCCTGGAAACACCATATATTTT. V and J are TRBV14 and TRBJ1-3; a weak D match, TRBD1 (6 bases). Germline V gene data show CDR1 as SGHDN and CDR2 as FVKESK. There are 16 residues in the CDR3. V gave up 5 bases and J gave up 2 bases, with 16 bases separating them.

The V gene is TRBV5-6, the J gene TRBJ1-1; D is undetermined. Between the trimmed V and J ends, which lost 0 bases and 9 bases, there was a span of 12 bases. Germline V gene lookup returns CDR1 SGHDT and CDR2 YYEEEE. CDR3 length: 13 amino acids. CDR3 residues: CASSLVDAGKAFF. As DNA, the CDR3 is TGTGCCAGCAGCTTGGTTGATGCAGGTAAAGCTTTCTTT. The variable domain in full, completed from reference TRBV5-6 and TRBJ1-1, reads DAGVTQSPTHLIKTRGQQVTLRCSPKSGHDTVSWYQQALGQGPQFIFQYYEEEERQRGNFPDRFSGHQFPNYSSELNVNALLLGDSALYLCASSLVDAGKAFFGQGTRLTVV.

V and J are TRBV29-1 and TRBJ1-2; possible D gene TRBD1, 6 bases. The V gene's germline CDR1 is SQVTM and CDR2 ANQGSEA. The CDR3 totals 14 residues. Trimming left V 4 bases short and J 4 bases short, with 16 bases between. The CDR3 protein is CSVGGGGRSYGYTF. The CDR3 DNA reads as TGCAGCGTTGGAGGGGGGGGCCGGTCCTATGGCTACACCTTC.

The chain couples TRBV4-3 to TRBJ2-7; the D is unclear. CDR3 length: 13 residues. From germline, CDR1 is LGHNA and CDR2 YSLEER. V dropped 0 bases and J dropped 4 bases, with 7 bases sitting between them. CDR3 nucleotides: TGCGCCAGCAGCCAAGAGGCCGGATACGAGCAGTACTTC. The encoded protein is CASSQEAGYEQYF.

The DNA of the CDR3 is TGTGCCAGCAGTTGGGCGATCGGGACAGGGTATAGAAAACTGTTTTTT. Translated, it gives CASSWAIGTGYRKLFF. The chain uses TRBV27 and TRBJ1-4; 9 bases line up with TRBD1. CDR3 size: 16 residues. The ends lost 4 bases at V and 10 bases at J; junction bases unmatched: 13. Germline CDR1 and CDR2: MNHEY and SMNVEV (reference sequence).

The chain recombines TRBV4-3 with TRBJ2-3; D unclear. The CDR3 has 13 amino acids. CDR1 is LGHNA, CDR2 YSLEER, per germline. The germline V and J ends were trimmed by 0 bases and 4 bases, with 5 bases remaining between them. CDR3 bases: TGCGCCAGCAGCCAAGATGCCCCAGATACGCAGTATTTT. This translates into CASSQDAPDTQYF.

The chain's CDR3 is CASSFRGAELYGYTF. The DNA for the CDR3 is TGTGCCAGCAGTTTCCGAGGGGCGGAACTTTATGGCTACACCTTC. The chain joins TRBV28 to TRBJ1-2; tentative D call: TRBD1 (5 bases). There are 15 residues in the CDR3. V was pared by 3 bases and J by 5 bases, with 16 bases between. From germline, CDR1 is MDHEN and CDR2 SYDVKM.

J is TRBJ2-1 and V is TRBV4-3, with TRBD1 matching over 8 bases. The V and J ends lost 0 bases and 9 bases, in that order; junction bases with no gene match: 13. Germline V CDR1 and CDR2: LGHNA, YSLEER. The CDR3 runs to 17 residues. The CDR3: CASSQDAFGQGRTEQFF. The CDR3, as DNA: TGCGCCAGCAGCCAAGACGCCTTCGGACAGGGTAGGACTGAGCAGTTCTTC.

In this sample, this clone turned up once. The chain uses TRBV6-1 and TRBJ1-1; no definite D call. Germline CDR1 MNHNS, CDR2 SASEGT. The CDR3 extends over 15 amino acids. Trimming cost V 0 bases and J 0 bases, with 8 bases left between them. The DNA for the CDR3 is TGTGCCAGCAGTGAAGCGGGGTATATGAACACTGAAGCTTTCTTT. Protein sequence: CASSEAGYMNTEAFF.

About this clone: Other nucleotide sequences from this sample produce the same CDR3. The genes are TRBV9 and TRBJ2-5; D is uncertain. Trimming stripped 0 bases from V and 3 bases from J, with 9 bases between. Looked up from germline, CDR1 is SGDLS and CDR2 is YYNGEE. The CDR3 runs 14 residues. Here the CDR3 DNA reads TGTGCCAGCAGCGTAGGGGGTAGAGAAGAGACCCAGTACTTC. Translation gives CASSVGGREETQYF.

The chain links TRBV5-1 to TRBJ2-3, with D perhaps TRBD2 (6 bases). V dropped 0 bases and J dropped 3 bases, with 11 bases sitting between them. Germline V gives CDR1 SGHRS, CDR2 YFSETQ. The CDR3 runs 15 residues. This chain's CDR3 is CASSLAIAATDTQYF. In DNA form, the CDR3 reads TGCGCCAGCAGCTTGGCGATAGCGGCAACAGATACGCAGTATTTT.

In its sample, this clone was seen a few times. The chain carries TRBV19 and TRBJ2-4; D unresolved. V was trimmed by 5 bases and J by 0 bases, leaving 11 bases between them. The CDR3 runs to 15 residues. Germline assignment: CDR1 LNHDA and CDR2 SQIVND (reference sequence). This chain's CDR3 is CASSSRHLAKNIQYF. DNA of the CDR3: TGTGCCAGTAGTTCCCGACACCTAGCCAAAAACATTCAGTACTTC.

This clone was recorded once. The sample carries other DNA sequences with the same CDR3. The J gene is TRBJ2-7, the V gene TRBV7-9, with no clear D. Germline assignment: CDR1 SEHNR and CDR2 FQNEAQ (reference sequence). This CDR3 comprises 16 residues. V was pared by 6 bases and J by 0 bases, with 18 bases between. The CDR3 region is CASSKNAGLGSYEQYF. CDR3 in DNA: TGTGCCAGCAGTAAGAATGCCGGCCTGGGCTCCTACGAGCAGTACTTC.

V usage is TRBV4-2 and J usage is TRBJ2-7; D is possibly TRBD2 (6 bases). V was shortened by 5 bases and J by 5 bases, with 13 bases between the two germline ends. Germline values: CDR1 LGHNA, CDR2 YNFKEQ. The CDR3 runs to 13 residues. CDR3 nucleotides: TGTGCCAGCAGCTTACTAGCAACCCACGAGCAGTACTTC. Its translation is CASSLLATHEQYF.

This clone was counted a single time. V gene TRBV7-2 combines with J gene TRBJ1-4; D unresolved. This CDR3 region has 14 residues. Trimming cost V 1 base and J 5 bases, with 8 bases left between them. Looked up from germline, CDR1 is SGHTA and CDR2 is FQGNSA. CDR3 amino acids: CASSLVTENEKLFF. The CDR3 nucleotides are TGTGCCAGCAGCTTAGTTACCGAGAATGAAAAACTGTTTTTT.

The rearrangement uses TRBV4-2 and TRBJ1-5; no firm D call. The CDR3 loop spans 15 amino acids. The V end was cut by 0 bases, the J end by 3 bases, with 9 bases between. From germline, CDR1 is LGHNA and CDR2 YNFKEQ. This CDR3 is CASSQDGQNNQPQHF. CDR3 DNA: TGTGCCAGCAGCCAAGATGGGCAGAACAATCAGCCCCAGCATTTT.

The gene calls are TRBV28 and TRBJ1-1; 9 bases fit TRBD1. The CDR3 extends over 16 amino acids. Germline V gene data show CDR1 as MDHEN and CDR2 as SYDVKM. J was trimmed by 3 bases and V by 6 bases; bases with no gene match: 11. The CDR3: CASRPRDRAWDTEAFF. DNA for the CDR3: TGTGCCAGCAGACCCCGGGACAGGGCTTGGGACACTGAAGCTTTCTTT.

This chain connects TRBV27 to TRBJ1-2; D call uncertain. Germline CDR1 reads MNHEY; CDR2 reads SMNVEV (reference sequence). Trimming shortened V by 2 bases and J by 6 bases, and 10 bases separated the two germline ends. This CDR3 region has 13 residues. In DNA form, the CDR3 reads TGTGCCAGCAGTTTAACGGGTTATAATGGCTACACCTTC. Its protein product is CASSLTGYNGYTF.

The CDR3 nucleotides are TGTGCCAGCAGCTTAGCGCCGGGCAGGGCCTACTACGAGCAGTACTTC. Protein sequence: CASSLAPGRAYYEQYF. The rearrangement joins TRBV7-9 to TRBJ2-7; D may be TRBD1 (5 bases). Germline V gives CDR1 SEHNR, CDR2 FQNEAQ (reference sequence). Trimming took off 0 bases at V and 3 bases at J, with 15 bases between the two ends. The CDR3 is 16 amino acids.

The CDR3 nucleotides are TGTGCCAGCAGCCAAATACCCGAAGCGAGGCAGTACTTC. Translated, it gives CASSQIPEARQYF. The chain uses TRBV14 and TRBJ2-7; D is unclear. V lost 2 bases and J lost 9, with 14 bases in between. This CDR3 spans 13 amino acids. Per germline, CDR1 SGHDN and CDR2 FVKESK.

This clone was found a few times. This chain uses TRBV16 with TRBJ1-1; D gene uncertain. In germline, CDR1 is KGHSY, CDR2 FQNENV. V was shortened by 3 bases and J by 1 base, with 9 bases between the two germline ends. This CDR3 has 14 amino acids. The CDR3 nucleotides are TGTGCCAGCAGCCAGCGAGCTGCGAACACTGAAGCTTTCTTT. Protein: CASSQRAANTEAFF.

The chain has TRBV28 and TRBJ2-5, with TRBD2 matching over 11 bases. V dropped 5 bases and J dropped 0; count of bases not matched to a gene: 8. CDR1 is MDHEN and CDR2 is SYDVKM in the germline V gene. This CDR3 region has 17 residues. Here the CDR3 reads CASSLHIAGGYQETQYF. The CDR3 nucleotides read TGTGCCAGCAGTCTGCATATAGCGGGAGGGTACCAAGAGACCCAGTACTTC.

The chain carries TRBV7-2 and TRBJ2-2, with D uncertain. The V end lost 5 bases, the J end lost 6 bases, and 13 bases lay between the germline ends. The CDR3 has 14 amino acids. The V gene's germline CDR1 is SGHTA and CDR2 FQGNSA. CDR3 protein: CASSEIYGPGELFF. The CDR3 coding sequence is TGTGCCAGCAGCGAGATTTATGGGCCCGGGGAGCTGTTTTTT.

The chain combines TRBV5-1 with TRBJ2-3; D might be TRBD2 (6 bases). The CDR3 is made up of 16 amino acids. V was pared by 3 bases and J by 2 bases, with 16 bases between. Germline CDR1 reads SGHRS; CDR2 reads YFSETQ. CDR3 protein: CASSSVGGRPTDTQYF. The CDR3 region has the DNA TGCGCCAGCAGCTCCGTCGGAGGGCGGCCCACAGATACGCAGTATTTT.

CDR3 DNA: TGTGCCAGCGATCCCACAGGGGGGTCCGGGGAGCTGTTTTTT. This sequence encodes CASDPTGGSGELFF. The gene calls are TRBV6-5 and TRBJ2-2, with TRBD1 matching 8 bases. The CDR3 loop spans 14 amino acids. CDR1 is MNHEY and CDR2 is SVGAGI in the germline V gene. The trim removed 8 bases at V and 6 bases at J, leaving 8 bases unmatched.